The 17 T cell receptor beta chains reported below all come from one sample, sequenced in a study of CXCR3-negative and CXCR3-positive naive CD8 T cells. Study conclusions and caveats: A higher hydrophobicity marked the TRB CDR3s of CXCR3-positive naive cells versus CXCR3-negative naive cells.

The TRB cDNA libraries were prepared by 5' RACE with UMI labels. TCRdb re-called the 5' RACE reads; one entry per CDR3 protein, DNA not given. This sample carries 60,000 to 70,000 distinct CDR3 sequences, with 0.55% to 0.8% going to the ten biggest clones. The antigens for these receptors are not known. Sequencing input: naive CXCR3+ CD8+ T cells from blood. Subset denoted: CD45RO-CCR7+CD27+CD95- naive CD8+ T cells expressing CXCR3 (TNR3+). These receptors were obtained from a human donor in good health. Some clones in this sample may be carry-over from other donors' samples.

The chain joins TRBV12-3 or TRBV12-4 to TRBJ1-1. The CDR3 consists of 12 residues. CDR3 loop: CASSSGNTEAFF.

The chain has TRBV28 and TRBJ2-7; TCRdb's D call, TRBD1, is unchecked because there is no DNA. Germline values: CDR1 MDHEN, CDR2 SYDVKM. This CDR3 has 13 residues. CDR3 amino acids: CASRLRGVIEQYF. Full variable domain (remainder filled in from reference TRBV28 and TRBJ2-7): DVKVTQSSRYLVKRTGEKVFLECVQDMDHENMFWYRQDPGLGLRLIYFSYDVKMKEKGDIPEGYSVSREKKERFSLILESASTNQTSMYLCASRLRGVIEQYFGPGTRLTVT.

The chain recombines TRBV5-1 with TRBJ2-3; TCRdb lists TRBD2, though no DNA is available to test this call. Germline CDR1 reads SGHRS; CDR2 reads YFSETQ. The CDR3 length is 16 residues. The CDR3 sequence is CASSLAPSGATDTQYF.

V usage is TRBV29-1 and J usage is TRBJ1-2; the TCRdb D gene call, TRBD1, has no DNA to confirm it. Germline CDR1 SQVTM, CDR2 ANQGSEA. This CDR3 is 13 amino acids long. This CDR3 is CSSDPGQGFGYTF. The entire variable domain, with the rest obtained from reference TRBV29-1 and TRBJ1-2, is as follows: SAVISQKPSRDICQRGTSLTIQCQVDSQVTMMFWYRQQPGQSLTLIATANQGSEATYESGFVIDKFPISRPNLTFSTLTVSNMSPEDSSIYLCSSDPGQGFGYTFGSGTRLTVV.

The V call is TRBV18, the J call TRBJ1-4; TCRdb returns TRBD1, unconfirmable since there is no DNA. The CDR3 contains 15 residues. CDR1 and CDR2 (germline): KGHSH, LQKENI. The chain's CDR3 is CASSPPDRRYEKLFF.

This chain joins TRBV11-3 and TRBJ2-5; the TCRdb call, TRBD2, lacks DNA for checking. CDR1 SGHNT and CDR2 YENEEA come from the germline V gene. The CDR3 is made up of 16 amino acids. The CDR3 is CASSQGLAAIQETQYF. Full variable domain (rest looked up from reference TRBV11-3 and TRBJ2-5): EAGVVQSPRYKIIEKKQPVAFWCNPISGHNTLYWYLQNLGQGPELLIRYENEEAVDDSQLPKDRFSAERLKGVDSTLKIQPAELGDSAVYLCASSQGLAAIQETQYFGPGTRLLVL.

V is TRBV6-1 and J is TRBJ2-1; TCRdb designates TRBD1, a call that cannot be tested without DNA. Per the germline V gene, CDR1 is MNHNS and CDR2 is SASEGT. The CDR3 sequence is 14 residues long. The chain's CDR3 is CASSLWDRVNEQFF.

The chain joins TRBV12-3 or TRBV12-4 to TRBJ2-5; the TCRdb call, TRBD2, lacks DNA for checking. The CDR3 runs to 13 residues. CDR3 residues: CASSFWRTSGQDF.

CDR3 protein: CASTLTVYNEQFF. This chain connects TRBV6-2 or TRBV6-3 to TRBJ2-1. This CDR3 is built from 13 residues. Germline assignment: CDR1 MNHEY and CDR2 SVGEGT.

The chain is built from TRBV29-1 and TRBJ1-2; there is no DNA to check the TCRdb D call of TRBD1. Germline CDR1 is SQVTM and CDR2 is ANQGSEA. This CDR3 is built from 13 residues. The CDR3 protein is CSGLTGTLYGYTF. Complete variable domain (other parts from reference TRBV29-1 and TRBJ1-2): SAVISQKPSRDICQRGTSLTIQCQVDSQVTMMFWYRQQPGQSLTLIATANQGSEATYESGFVIDKFPISRPNLTFSTLTVSNMSPEDSSIYLCSGLTGTLYGYTFGSGTRLTVV.

This chain connects TRBV21-1 to TRBJ2-2. TRBV21-1 is reported as a pseudogene. CDR3 size: 15 residues. The CDR3 sequence is CASSNDKENTGELFF.

CDR3 region: CAISADSGYRETQYF. The chain links TRBV10-3 to TRBJ2-5; the TCRdb call, TRBD1, lacks DNA for checking. The CDR3 runs 15 residues. Germline lookup yields CDR1 ENHRY and CDR2 SYGVKD.

This sequence joins TRBV18 and TRBJ2-7; TCRdb indicates TRBD1, and absent DNA this call remains unverified. This CDR3 region has 15 residues. Germline V lookup: CDR1 KGHSH, CDR2 LQKENI. The CDR3 protein is CASTGQRADSYEQYF.

The V and J genes are TRBV15 and TRBJ2-1; TCRdb's D gene call, TRBD2, goes unchecked for lack of DNA. CDR3 length: 16 residues. Germline values: CDR1 LNHNV, CDR2 YYDKDF (reference sequence). The CDR3 sequence is CATSTAPRLGPDEQFF.

The chain combines TRBV9 with TRBJ2-5. CDR3 length: 14 amino acids. Germline V CDR1 and CDR2: SGDLS, YYNGEE. CDR3 protein: CASSVVGGQETQYF.

The chain carries TRBV12-3 or TRBV12-4 and TRBJ2-3. This CDR3 is 13 amino acids long. The CDR3 here is CASSFWPTDTQYF.

The chain combines TRBV11-2 with TRBJ2-1. CDR3 length equals 14 residues. CDR1 is SGHAT and CDR2 is FQNNGV in the germline V gene. The CDR3 is CASSLPYVVNEQFF.